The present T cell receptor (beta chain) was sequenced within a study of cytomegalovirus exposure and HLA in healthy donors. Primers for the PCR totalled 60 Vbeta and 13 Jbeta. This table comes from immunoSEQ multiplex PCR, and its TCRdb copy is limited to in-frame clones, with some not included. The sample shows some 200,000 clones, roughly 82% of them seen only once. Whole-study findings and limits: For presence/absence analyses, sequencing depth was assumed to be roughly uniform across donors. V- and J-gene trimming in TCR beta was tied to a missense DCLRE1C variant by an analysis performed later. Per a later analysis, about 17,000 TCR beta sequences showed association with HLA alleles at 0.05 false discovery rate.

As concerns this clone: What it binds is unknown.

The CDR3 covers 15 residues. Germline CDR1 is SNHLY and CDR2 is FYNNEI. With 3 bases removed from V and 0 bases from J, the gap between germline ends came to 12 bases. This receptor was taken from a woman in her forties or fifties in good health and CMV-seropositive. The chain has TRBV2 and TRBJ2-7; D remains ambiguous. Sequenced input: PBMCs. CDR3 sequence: CASSDVGSSSYEQYF. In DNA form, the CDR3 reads TGTGCCAGCAGTGACGTGGGTTCTAGCTCCTACGAGCAGTACTTC.